Below, 4 T cell receptor beta chains from the same sample are listed, as sequenced in a study of technical replicates of blood from a handful of donors. Method: immunoSEQ multiplex PCR; TCRdb's copy keeps in-frame clones and lacks some. The sample gives fewer than 70,000 clones, 94% of which show up once; 0.2% to 0.25% is in the top ten. The sequencing sample was made of T cells isolated from PBMCs. These receptors were taken from a human donor in good health.

This chain links TRBV18 with TRBJ1-1; a weak D match, TRBD1 (6 bases). The CDR3 is made up of 16 amino acids. Trimming left V 2 bases short and J 1 base short, with 14 bases between. Germline CDR1 KGHSH, CDR2 LQKENI. CDR3 DNA sequence: TGTGCCAGCTCACCAGTCCAACAGGGACGGAACACTGAAGCTTTCTTT. Its translation is CASSPVQQGRNTEAFF. Drawing the rest from reference TRBV18 and TRBJ1-1, the complete variable domain is NAGVMQNPRHLVRRRGQEARLRCSPMKGHSHVYWYRQLPEEGLKFMVYLQKENIIDESGMPKERFSAEFPKEGPSILRIQQVVRGDSAAYFCASSPVQQGRNTEAFFGQGTRLTVV.

This chain connects TRBV20-1 to TRBJ1-2; D unclear. Germline CDR1 reads DFQATT; CDR2 reads SNEGSKA (reference sequence). Deletions cut 2 bases from V and 6 bases from J, with 7 bases between. The CDR3 has 11 residues. The CDR3 bases are TGCAGTGCTAGAAACGTAGATGGCTACACCTTC. Its protein product is CSARNVDGYTF.

V usage is TRBV9 and J usage is TRBJ2-2; 12 nucleotides align to TRBD2. CDR3 length: 17 amino acids. V lost 2 bases, J lost 5 bases, and 7 bases stayed unmatched. CDR1 and CDR2 (germline): SGDLS, YYNGEE. The CDR3 region is CASSVILAGGITGELFF. Here the CDR3 DNA reads TGTGCCAGCAGCGTGATACTAGCGGGGGGAATTACCGGGGAGCTGTTTTTT.

DNA of the CDR3: TGCGCCAGCAGCTTGCGTTTGGGGGGTAGGGAAAAAGAGACCCAGTACTTC. Translating gives CASSLRLGGREKETQYF. The J gene is TRBJ2-5, the V gene TRBV5-1; TRBD2 is a possible D gene (6 bases). The germline CDR1 and CDR2 sequences are SGHRS and YFSETQ. CDR3 size: 17 residues. The V gene lost 1 base and the J gene lost 3 bases, with 19 bases spanning the gap.